The 27 T cell receptor beta chains below all came from one sample that was sequenced in a study of cytomegalovirus exposure and HLA in healthy donors. Primers included in the PCR were 60 Vbeta and 13 Jbeta primers. Measured with immunoSEQ multiplex PCR; TCRdb has only the in-frame clones, and not every one. The data show 90,000 to 120,000 clones, over 70% seen once. Sequencing input: PBMCs. The receptor source for this set is a man aged 30 to 39 in good health and CMV-seronegative.

The chain has TRBV12-5 and TRBJ2-1, with TRBD2 identical over 16 bases. The CDR3 has 17 residues. J lost 7 bases, V lost 5 bases, and 8 bases had no gene match. CDR1 is LGHNT and CDR2 is FRNRAP in the germline V gene. The CDR3 DNA sequence: TGTGCTAGTGGTGTGGGACTAGCGGGAGGGAGTGTAAATGAGCAGTTCTTC. Residues: CASGVGLAGGSVNEQFF. Complete variable domain (other parts from reference TRBV12-5 and TRBJ2-1): DARVTQTPRHKVTEMGQEVTMRCQPILGHNTVFWYRQTMMQGLELLAYFRNRAPLDDSGMPKDRFSAEMPDATLATLKIQPSEPRDSAVYFCASGVGLAGGSVNEQFFGPGTRLTVL.

The genes are TRBV28 and TRBJ1-4, with 8 bases aligning to TRBD1. Trimming took 4 bases from V and 7 from J; bases not matched to a gene: 5. CDR3 length: 14 amino acids. CDR1 is MDHEN, CDR2 SYDVKM, per germline. CDR3 sequence reads: CASSSRTGFEKLFF. CDR3 coding DNA: TGTGCCAGCAGTTCACGGACAGGGTTTGAAAAACTGTTTTTT.

The chain has TRBV6-1 and TRBJ2-3; weak D call: TRBD2 (5 bases). V lost 0 bases and J lost 6, with 10 bases in between. CDR3 length equals 14 residues. Per germline, CDR1 MNHNS and CDR2 SASEGT. The CDR3 is CASSEAPGMDTQYF. In DNA, the CDR3 is TGTGCCAGCAGTGAAGCTCCGGGGATGGATACGCAGTATTTT.

V and J are TRBV10-2 and TRBJ2-3; no reliable D call. CDR3 length: 15 amino acids. In germline, CDR1 is WSHSY, CDR2 SAAADI. V was shortened by 2 bases and J by 2 bases, with 11 bases between the two germline ends. The DNA for the CDR3 is TGCGCCAGCAGTGAGGGTACCCTATTCACAGATACGCAGTATTTT. This codes for CASSEGTLFTDTQYF.

The sample holds a few counts of this clone. V usage is TRBV29-1 and J usage is TRBJ1-1; D remains ambiguous. With 4 bases removed from V and 4 bases from J, the gap between germline ends came to 7 bases. Germline V lookup: CDR1 SQVTM, CDR2 ANQGSEA. The CDR3 runs to 11 residues. CDR3 region: CSVGRSTEAFF. In DNA form, the CDR3 reads TGCAGCGTTGGGAGATCCACTGAAGCTTTCTTT.

V usage is TRBV18 and J usage is TRBJ2-5, with D tentatively TRBD1 (6 bases). V shed 3 bases and J shed 5 bases, with 13 bases lying between them. From germline, CDR1 is KGHSH and CDR2 LQKENI. There are 14 residues in the CDR3. The CDR3 loop reads CASSPRKDRETQYF. The CDR3 DNA sequence: TGTGCCAGCTCACCTCGAAAAGACAGGGAGACCCAGTACTTC.

This clone has more than one count but fewer than ten. The J gene is TRBJ2-5, the V gene TRBV6-5, with TRBD1 matching 7 bases. CDR1 and CDR2 (germline): MNHEY, SVGAGI. J gave up 2 bases and V 0 bases, and 3 bases lay outside the gene matches. The CDR3 is 15 amino acids. The CDR3 loop is CASSYSTGRQETQYF. The CDR3 coding sequence is TGTGCCAGCAGTTACTCGACAGGGAGACAAGAGACCCAGTACTTC.

This chain links TRBV28 with TRBJ1-2, with 10 bases lining up with TRBD1. This CDR3 is 16 amino acids long. Trimming took 10 bases from V and 4 from J; bases not matched to a gene: 15. The germline gives CDR1 MDHEN, CDR2 SYDVKM. This CDR3 is CATKRTGGHTVYGYTF. The CDR3 DNA reads TGTGCCACCAAGCGGACAGGGGGACATACTGTCTATGGCTACACCTTC.

This chain joins TRBV19 and TRBJ1-1, with D maybe TRBD1 (5 bases). From germline, CDR1 is LNHDA and CDR2 SQIVND (reference sequence). CDR3 length equals 12 residues. The V end was cut by 7 bases, the J end by 1 base, with 7 bases between. In nucleotides, the CDR3 is TGTGCCAGTAACCAGGGGAACACTGAAGCTTTCTTT. Its protein is CASNQGNTEAFF.

This clone came up a few times. The chain is built from TRBV5-1 and TRBJ1-1; D call uncertain. The CDR3 runs to 14 residues. V was cut by 1 base and J by 0 bases, with 7 bases left in between. CDR1 SGHRS and CDR2 YFSETQ come from the germline V gene. The CDR3 nucleotides are TGCGCCAGCAGCTTGTTGGGAGTGAACACTGAAGCTTTCTTT. Translating gives CASSLLGVNTEAFF.

The rearrangement joins TRBV7-9 to TRBJ1-2; D gene uncertain. The germline gives CDR1 SEHNR, CDR2 FQNEAQ (reference sequence). CDR3 length equals 12 residues. V lost 5 bases, J lost 4 bases, and 8 bases lay in between. CDR3 in DNA: TGTGCCAGCAGCCAACGGAGCTATGGCTACACCTTC. Encoded protein: CASSQRSYGYTF.

This chain connects TRBV7-9 to TRBJ1-1; D might be TRBD1 (6 bases). The CDR3 spans 15 residues. Trimming left V 3 bases short and J 1 base short, with 12 bases between. Germline-derived CDR1 and CDR2 are SEHNR and FQNEAQ (reference sequence). The CDR3 protein is CASSFLQDRNTEAFF. In nucleotides, the CDR3 is TGTGCCAGCAGCTTTTTACAGGACAGGAACACTGAAGCTTTCTTT.

The chain carries TRBV28 and TRBJ2-7; maybe TRBD2 (5 bases). The germline CDR1 and CDR2 sequences are MDHEN and SYDVKM. V gave up 7 bases and J gave up 0 bases, with 7 bases separating them. CDR3 size: 12 residues. CDR3: CASTSGSYEQYF. The CDR3 nucleotides read TGTGCCAGCACGAGCGGCTCCTACGAGCAGTACTTC.

The chain employs TRBV2 and TRBJ1-4; tentatively, D is TRBD1 (5 bases). V was trimmed by 2 bases and J by 3 bases, leaving 16 bases between them. The CDR3 runs to 17 residues. Germline V gene data show CDR1 as SNHLY and CDR2 as FYNNEI. The CDR3 spells CASSEFGGGSANEKLFF. The CDR3 nucleotides are TGTGCCAGCAGTGAATTTGGGGGGGGTAGTGCTAATGAAAAACTGTTTTTT.

The chain combines TRBV7-8 with TRBJ2-1; no clear D gene. The CDR3 has 15 amino acids. CDR1 is SGHVS, CDR2 FQNEAQ, per germline. V was cut by 1 base and J by 6 bases, with 13 bases left in between. The CDR3 nucleotides are TGTGCCAGCAGCTTAGAAGTCAACTATGGCAATGAGCAGTTCTTC. Encoded protein: CASSLEVNYGNEQFF.

The chain employs TRBV4-2 and TRBJ2-1; 8 bases line up with TRBD2. V gave up 0 bases and J gave up 5 bases; unmatched junction bases: 3. Germline CDR1 LGHNA, CDR2 YNFKEQ. The CDR3 sequence is 15 residues long. The CDR3 spells CASSQEGSGDNEQFF. For the CDR3, the DNA is TGTGCCAGCAGCCAAGAGGGTAGCGGGGACAATGAGCAGTTCTTC.

This sequence joins TRBV25-1 and TRBJ2-1, with D tentatively TRBD2 (7 bases). V shed 4 bases and J shed 6 bases, with 22 bases lying between them. The CDR3 is 17 amino acids. Germline V lookup: CDR1 MGHDK, CDR2 SYGVNS. CDR3 coding DNA: TGTGCCAGCAGTGGATACCGTGGGGGCGGGGGTGTCAATGAGCAGTTCTTC. Translating gives CASSGYRGGGGVNEQFF.

The chain employs TRBV5-1 and TRBJ1-3; D gene unclear. V lost 4 bases to trimming and J lost 0 bases, with 14 bases between them. Germline-derived CDR1 and CDR2 are SGHRS and YFSETQ. The CDR3 extends over 16 amino acids. CDR3 protein: CASSPLAEASGNTIYF. CDR3 sequence (DNA): TGCGCCAGCAGCCCCCTGGCTGAGGCCTCTGGAAACACCATATATTTT.

J is TRBJ2-7 and V is TRBV7-9, with 7 nucleotides matching TRBD1. Trimming cost V 3 bases and J 3 bases; bases outside gene matches: 2. This CDR3 is 13 amino acids long. Germline V CDR1 and CDR2: SEHNR, FQNEAQ (reference sequence). CDR3 sequence (DNA): TGTGCCAGCAGCTTGGGACAGATCTACGAGCAGTACTTC. Its translation is CASSLGQIYEQYF. Complete variable domain (other parts from reference TRBV7-9 and TRBJ2-7): DTGVSQNPRHKITKRGQNVTFRCDPISEHNRLYWYRQTLGQGPEFLTYFQNEAQLEKSRLLSDRFSAERPKGSFSTLEIQRTEQGDSAMYLCASSLGQIYEQYFGPGTRLTVT.

V is TRBV5-1 and J is TRBJ1-2, with TRBD1 identical over 7 bases. CDR3 size: 15 residues. V was pared by 0 bases and J by 4 bases, with 6 bases of the junction left unmatched. Germline loops: CDR1 SGHRS, CDR2 YFSETQ. CDR3 protein: CASSLEGGQTYGYTF. The CDR3 DNA follows: TGCGCCAGCAGCTTGGAAGGGGGACAGACCTATGGCTACACCTTC.

This rearrangement joins TRBV7-8 to TRBJ2-3; D may be TRBD2 (6 bases). The V end lost 5 bases, the J end lost 7 bases, and 19 bases lay between the germline ends. Germline CDR1 reads SGHVS; CDR2 reads FQNEAQ. CDR3 length equals 15 residues. The CDR3 loop reads CASSRPGGAENTQYF. The CDR3 nucleotides read TGTGCCAGCAGCCGTCCCGGGGGAGCGGAAAATACGCAGTATTTT.

The V call is TRBV6-6, the J call TRBJ2-7; TRBD2 agrees at 7 bases. J gave up 4 bases and V 6 bases, and 9 bases lay outside the gene matches. Germline V gene lookup returns CDR1 MNHNY and CDR2 SVGAGI (reference sequence). The CDR3 is made up of 14 amino acids. The CDR3 loop is CASSHTGTTYEQYF. The CDR3 bases are TGTGCCAGCAGCCATACCGGGACTACTTACGAGCAGTACTTC.

The rearrangement links TRBV28 to TRBJ1-5; D uncertain. CDR3 size: 13 residues. CDR1 and CDR2 (germline): MDHEN, SYDVKM. The V end lost 7 bases, the J end lost 2 bases, and 9 bases lay between the germline ends. This chain's CDR3 is CASKNSGNQPQHF. CDR3 nucleotide sequence: TGTGCCAGCAAGAACTCGGGCAATCAGCCCCAGCATTTT.

V is TRBV10-3 and J is TRBJ2-3; 7 bases align to TRBD1. The CDR3 totals 13 residues. The germline V gene has CDR1 ENHRY and CDR2 SYGVKD. V trimming: 4 bases; J trimming: 5 bases; junction bases outside the gene matches: 3. CDR3 DNA sequence: TGTGCCATCAGTGGGGGACAGCAAGATACGCAGTATTTT. Its protein is CAISGGQQDTQYF.

The chain combines TRBV5-4 with TRBJ1-2; D is perhaps TRBD1 (5 bases). Germline values: CDR1 SGHNT, CDR2 YYREEE (reference sequence). The V and J ends lost 4 bases and 8 bases respectively, with 15 bases between them. The CDR3 consists of 13 residues. The CDR3 protein is CASSDLGPRGYTF. The CDR3 coding sequence is TGTGCCAGCAGCGACTTGGGGCCCCGGGGCTACACCTTC.

The J gene is TRBJ2-1, the V gene TRBV18; the D gene is possibly TRBD2 (7 bases). V was pared by 3 bases and J by 1 base, with 16 bases between. Germline V gene lookup returns CDR1 KGHSH and CDR2 LQKENI. This CDR3 comprises 17 residues. The chain's CDR3 is CASSPAGAGVSYNEQFF. CDR3 nucleotide sequence: TGTGCCAGCTCACCCGCGGGGGCGGGAGTATCCTACAATGAGCAGTTCTTC.

V is TRBV28 and J is TRBJ2-7, with TRBD1 identical over 7 bases. The V segment lost 8 bases and the J segment 2 bases; nucleotides outside the gene matches: 9. The CDR3 is 14 residues long. CDR1 is MDHEN and CDR2 is SYDVKM in the germline V gene. CDR3 in DNA: TGTGCCAGCGGCCAGGACAGGCCTACCTACGAGCAGTACTTC. Amino acid sequence: CASGQDRPTYEQYF.